The present entry profiles one T cell receptor (beta chain) with its context. The antigen is not known. The source of the sample is a study of CD4+ T cells in melanoma. General study points: CD8+ T cell, macrophage and B cell function reportedly correlated with neoantigen-specific CD4+ T cells. In melanoma, neoantigen-specific CD4+ T cells reportedly differed in differentiation state.

Assay: immunoSEQ multiplex PCR; the TCRdb copy retains only in-frame clones and omits some. The sample includes fewer than 150,000 clones, 80% to 95% of them seen just once. The CDR3 consists of 16 residues. Trimming cost V 3 bases and J 0 bases, with 9 bases left between them. Germline CDR1 is SNHLY and CDR2 is FYNNEI. The chain joins TRBV2 to TRBJ1-6, with D possibly being TRBD1 (5 bases). This clonotype was sampled from a human donor with melanoma. The DNA for the CDR3 is TGTGCCAGCAGTGATTGGGGGAACTCCTATAATTCACCCCTCCACTTT. It yields the protein CASSDWGNSYNSPLHF.